The sequence of this TCR beta chain was determined in a study of brain T cells in children with intractable seizures. Overall study findings and caveats: Clones missing pre-surgery may reflect undersampling of that blood sample. HCMV serostatus was not known, and viral specificity came from CDR3 similarity only.

Clones were sequenced by immunoSEQ multiplex PCR, and TCRdb holds only the in-frame ones, with some missing. The sample includes 110,000 or so clones, 90% to 95% of them seen just once. The CDR3 spans 13 residues. V was cut by 3 bases and J by 4 bases, with 10 bases left in between. Germline lookup yields CDR1 MNHEY and CDR2 SMNVEV (reference sequence). Notes on this clone: Its target is not known.

The chain couples TRBV27 to TRBJ2-7; D possibly corresponds to TRBD1 (5 bases). The material was peripheral blood, obtained at surgery. The source is a boy younger than two with hemimegalencephaly and intractable seizures. The CDR3 region has the DNA TGTGCCAGCAGTTTGGGCGACAGATACGAGCAGTACTTC. Protein sequence: CASSLGDRYEQYF.